The next 18 T cell receptor beta chains were all read from a single sample in a study of T cells in Graves' hyperthyroidism and ophthalmopathy. Amplified TCR beta CDR3 regions derived from RNA transcripts. HTBI primers drove first-round RT-PCR of the TCR CDR3. Each CDR3 protein gets one entry after TCRdb re-called the multiplex PCR reads with MiXCR. The data contain roughly 600,000 distinct CDR3 sequences, about 15% of them seen just once; the ten biggest clones take up roughly an eighth. Sample: blood. These receptors were obtained from a woman between 45 and 65 years old with Graves' ophthalmopathy.

A single count supports this clonotype. The chain joins TRBV19 to TRBJ1-6, with a possible D match to TRBD1 (5 bases). Germline assignment: CDR1 LNHDA and CDR2 SQIVND (reference sequence). With 6 bases removed from V and 5 bases from J, the gap between germline ends came to 14 bases. The CDR3 spans 15 residues. The CDR3 DNA reads TGTGCCAGTAGATCTCAGGGCACAGATAATTCACCCCTCCACTTT. Encoded protein: CASRSQGTDNSPLHF.

This chain connects TRBV6-1 to TRBJ2-7; 12 nucleotides align to TRBD2. Unmatched junction bases numbered 4, after V lost 5 bases and J lost 2 bases. CDR3 length: 15 amino acids. The V gene's germline CDR1 is MNHNS and CDR2 SASEGT. The CDR3 reads CASSTGLAGTYEQYF. CDR3 sequence (DNA): TGTGCCAGCAGTACGGGACTAGCGGGCACCTACGAGCAGTACTTC.

This clonotype came up many times. The rearrangement joins TRBV3-1 to TRBJ1-1, with TRBD1 matching 9 bases. V dropped 4 bases and J dropped 4; count of bases not matched to a gene: 7. The CDR3 spans 15 residues. Germline lookup yields CDR1 LGHDT and CDR2 YNNKEL (reference sequence). CDR3 in DNA: TGTGCCAGCAGCCTTAGGACAGGGGCGGGCACTGAAGCTTTCTTT. As protein: CASSLRTGAGTEAFF.

In its sample, this clonotype was seen a few times. This could be a read error, since a much larger clone is one nucleotide away. The chain employs TRBV20-1 and TRBJ1-1, with D possibly TRBD1 on 5 matching bases. Trimming removed 0 bases at V and 4 bases at J, with 9 bases between. Germline CDR1 and CDR2: DFQATT and SNEGSKA (reference sequence). There are 13 residues in the CDR3. This chain's CDR3 is CSARDWRGTEAFF. Written as DNA, the CDR3 is TGCAGTGCTAGAGATTGGAGGGGCACTGAAGCTTTCTTT.

A note on this clonotype: A single base separates this from a much larger clone, so it may be a read error. This chain uses TRBV12-3 or TRBV12-4 with TRBJ2-7, with D perhaps TRBD1 (7 bases). The CDR3 spans 12 residues. The CDR3 sequence: CAGRGTLYEQYF. Written as DNA, the CDR3 is TGTGCCGGCAGGGGGACTTTATACGAGCAGTACTTC.

As regards this clonotype: This may be a read error, as it is one base from a much larger clone. J is TRBJ1-1 and V is TRBV6-2 or TRBV6-3; 7 positions agree with TRBD1. CDR3 length: 17 amino acids. Per the germline V gene, CDR1 is MNHEY and CDR2 is SVGEGT. CDR3 loop: CASSYVPGGAMNTEALF. CDR3 DNA: TGTGCCAGCAGTTACGTCCCAGGGGGGGCCATGAACACTGAAGCTCTCTTT.

This clonotype was seen repeatedly, ten times or more. The chain couples TRBV12-3 or TRBV12-4 to TRBJ2-7, with TRBD2 identical over 9 bases. The length of the CDR3 is 15 residues. Germline trimming cut 1 base from V and 4 bases from J; bases unmatched to any gene: 5. The CDR3 sequence is CASSLVGTSFYEQYF. In DNA form, the CDR3 reads TGTGCCAGCAGTTTAGTGGGGACTAGCTTTTACGAGCAGTACTTC.

This clonotype was detected only a few times. V usage is TRBV19 and J usage is TRBJ1-5; unclear D gene. The length of the CDR3 is 16 residues. Per the germline V gene, CDR1 is LNHDA and CDR2 is SQIVND (reference sequence). Trimming took off 8 bases at V and 0 bases at J, with 17 bases between the two ends. The CDR3, as DNA: TGTGCCAGTGGGGTCCTTAGGGAAAATAGCAATCAGCCCCAGCATTTT. Amino acid sequence: CASGVLRENSNQPQHF.

The chain carries TRBV12-3 or TRBV12-4 and TRBJ1-3, with D possibly being TRBD1 (6 bases). The ends were cut back, 2 bases at V and 4 bases at J, with 18 bases in the middle. This CDR3 is 17 amino acids long. CDR3 nucleotide sequence: TGTGCCAGCAGTTTAAGCAGGTCAGGGGTTGGCGGAAACACCATATATTTT. It yields the protein CASSLSRSGVGGNTIYF.

This clonotype appeared many times. The chain links TRBV6-6 to TRBJ2-7, with TRBD2 as a possible D gene (5 bases). The V end lost 0 bases, the J end lost 3 bases, and 24 bases lay between the germline ends. This CDR3 has 19 residues. CDR1 MNHNY and CDR2 SVGAGI come from the germline V gene (reference sequence). The CDR3 DNA follows: TGTGCCAGCAGTTACTCGAACGCGGGTTGGGCTAGTCGTATCTACGAGCAGTACTTC. Translating it yields CASSYSNAGWASRIYEQYF.

This clonotype has more than one count but fewer than ten. This chain links TRBV14 with TRBJ1-2; D perhaps matches TRBD1 (6 bases). The CDR3 has 13 amino acids. Germline V gene sequence: CDR1 SGHDN, CDR2 FVKESK. The V end was cut by 4 bases, the J end by 6 bases, with 12 bases between. CDR3 sequence: CASSPRTAHGYTF. In DNA form, the CDR3 reads TGTGCCAGCAGCCCCCGGACAGCTCATGGCTACACCTTC.

This clonotype has ten or more counts. The V and J genes are TRBV7-9 and TRBJ2-7; weak D call: TRBD2 (5 bases). The CDR3 sequence is 15 residues long. Germline CDR1 reads SEHNR; CDR2 reads FQNEAQ (reference sequence). V was shortened by 7 bases and J by 0 bases, with 16 bases between the two germline ends. Here the CDR3 DNA reads TGTGCCAGCACCCCGGCTCAGCGGAGCTCCTACGAGCAGTACTTC. Translated: CASTPAQRSSYEQYF.

The chain couples TRBV6-2 or TRBV6-3 to TRBJ2-2; D is tentatively TRBD1 or TRBD2 (5 bases each). This CDR3 region has 17 residues. Trimming removed 5 bases at V and 7 bases at J, with 23 bases between. From germline, CDR1 is MNHEY and CDR2 SVGEGT. The CDR3 nucleotides read TGTGCCAGCAGTCCCTCAAGGGGACCGCTCCCCCGCGGGGAGCTGTTTTTT. This encodes CASSPSRGPLPRGELFF.

V and J are TRBV27 and TRBJ2-6; 7 bases map to TRBD1. Looked up from germline, CDR1 is MNHEY and CDR2 is SMNVEV (reference sequence). V shed 5 bases, J shed 4 bases, and the junction held 2 bases outside the gene matches. The CDR3 has 14 residues. The CDR3 here is CASSDRAGANVLTF. Here the CDR3 DNA reads TGTGCCAGCAGTGACAGGGCCGGGGCCAACGTCCTGACTTTC.

The V gene is TRBV27, the J gene TRBJ2-2; 11 bases agree with TRBD1. The V and J ends lost 1 base and 2 bases, in that order; junction bases with no gene match: 3. The CDR3 contains 17 residues. CDR1 is MNHEY, CDR2 SMNVEV, per germline (reference sequence). In nucleotides, the CDR3 is TGTGCCAGCAGTTTATTTGGACAGGGGGCCAACACCGGGGAGCTGTTTTTT. Protein product: CASSLFGQGANTGELFF.

Many counts were recorded for this clonotype. The chain couples TRBV5-1 to TRBJ2-7; TRBD1 agrees at 8 bases. Per the germline V gene, CDR1 is SGHRS and CDR2 is YFSETQ. Trimming removed 4 bases from V and 6 bases from J; junction bases left unmatched: 9. This CDR3 has 14 residues. This chain's CDR3 is CASSADRATAEQYF. In nucleotides, the CDR3 is TGCGCCAGCAGCGCGGACAGGGCGACGGCCGAGCAGTACTTC.

Many counts were recorded for this clonotype. J is TRBJ2-1 and V is TRBV19, with D possibly TRBD2 on 6 matching bases. V lost 5 bases and J 3 bases, leaving 20 bases between the germline ends. Per germline, CDR1 LNHDA and CDR2 SQIVND (reference sequence). This CDR3 is built from 17 residues. The CDR3 reads CASSSVRSGALYNEQFF. In DNA form, the CDR3 reads TGTGCCAGTAGTTCGGTTCGTAGCGGAGCCCTCTACAATGAGCAGTTCTTC.

Points on this clonotype: This sequence may be a read error, since a much larger clone differs from it by one base. This chain links TRBV7-3 with TRBJ2-3; D perhaps matches TRBD2 (6 bases). Deletions cut 5 bases from V and 1 base from J, with 16 bases between. Germline V gene lookup returns CDR1 SGHTA and CDR2 FQGTGA. This CDR3 has 16 residues. The CDR3, as DNA: TGTGCCAGCAGCGACCGCCCCCCGGGAGGCACAGATACGCAGTATTTT. Its translation: CASSDRPPGGTDTQYF.